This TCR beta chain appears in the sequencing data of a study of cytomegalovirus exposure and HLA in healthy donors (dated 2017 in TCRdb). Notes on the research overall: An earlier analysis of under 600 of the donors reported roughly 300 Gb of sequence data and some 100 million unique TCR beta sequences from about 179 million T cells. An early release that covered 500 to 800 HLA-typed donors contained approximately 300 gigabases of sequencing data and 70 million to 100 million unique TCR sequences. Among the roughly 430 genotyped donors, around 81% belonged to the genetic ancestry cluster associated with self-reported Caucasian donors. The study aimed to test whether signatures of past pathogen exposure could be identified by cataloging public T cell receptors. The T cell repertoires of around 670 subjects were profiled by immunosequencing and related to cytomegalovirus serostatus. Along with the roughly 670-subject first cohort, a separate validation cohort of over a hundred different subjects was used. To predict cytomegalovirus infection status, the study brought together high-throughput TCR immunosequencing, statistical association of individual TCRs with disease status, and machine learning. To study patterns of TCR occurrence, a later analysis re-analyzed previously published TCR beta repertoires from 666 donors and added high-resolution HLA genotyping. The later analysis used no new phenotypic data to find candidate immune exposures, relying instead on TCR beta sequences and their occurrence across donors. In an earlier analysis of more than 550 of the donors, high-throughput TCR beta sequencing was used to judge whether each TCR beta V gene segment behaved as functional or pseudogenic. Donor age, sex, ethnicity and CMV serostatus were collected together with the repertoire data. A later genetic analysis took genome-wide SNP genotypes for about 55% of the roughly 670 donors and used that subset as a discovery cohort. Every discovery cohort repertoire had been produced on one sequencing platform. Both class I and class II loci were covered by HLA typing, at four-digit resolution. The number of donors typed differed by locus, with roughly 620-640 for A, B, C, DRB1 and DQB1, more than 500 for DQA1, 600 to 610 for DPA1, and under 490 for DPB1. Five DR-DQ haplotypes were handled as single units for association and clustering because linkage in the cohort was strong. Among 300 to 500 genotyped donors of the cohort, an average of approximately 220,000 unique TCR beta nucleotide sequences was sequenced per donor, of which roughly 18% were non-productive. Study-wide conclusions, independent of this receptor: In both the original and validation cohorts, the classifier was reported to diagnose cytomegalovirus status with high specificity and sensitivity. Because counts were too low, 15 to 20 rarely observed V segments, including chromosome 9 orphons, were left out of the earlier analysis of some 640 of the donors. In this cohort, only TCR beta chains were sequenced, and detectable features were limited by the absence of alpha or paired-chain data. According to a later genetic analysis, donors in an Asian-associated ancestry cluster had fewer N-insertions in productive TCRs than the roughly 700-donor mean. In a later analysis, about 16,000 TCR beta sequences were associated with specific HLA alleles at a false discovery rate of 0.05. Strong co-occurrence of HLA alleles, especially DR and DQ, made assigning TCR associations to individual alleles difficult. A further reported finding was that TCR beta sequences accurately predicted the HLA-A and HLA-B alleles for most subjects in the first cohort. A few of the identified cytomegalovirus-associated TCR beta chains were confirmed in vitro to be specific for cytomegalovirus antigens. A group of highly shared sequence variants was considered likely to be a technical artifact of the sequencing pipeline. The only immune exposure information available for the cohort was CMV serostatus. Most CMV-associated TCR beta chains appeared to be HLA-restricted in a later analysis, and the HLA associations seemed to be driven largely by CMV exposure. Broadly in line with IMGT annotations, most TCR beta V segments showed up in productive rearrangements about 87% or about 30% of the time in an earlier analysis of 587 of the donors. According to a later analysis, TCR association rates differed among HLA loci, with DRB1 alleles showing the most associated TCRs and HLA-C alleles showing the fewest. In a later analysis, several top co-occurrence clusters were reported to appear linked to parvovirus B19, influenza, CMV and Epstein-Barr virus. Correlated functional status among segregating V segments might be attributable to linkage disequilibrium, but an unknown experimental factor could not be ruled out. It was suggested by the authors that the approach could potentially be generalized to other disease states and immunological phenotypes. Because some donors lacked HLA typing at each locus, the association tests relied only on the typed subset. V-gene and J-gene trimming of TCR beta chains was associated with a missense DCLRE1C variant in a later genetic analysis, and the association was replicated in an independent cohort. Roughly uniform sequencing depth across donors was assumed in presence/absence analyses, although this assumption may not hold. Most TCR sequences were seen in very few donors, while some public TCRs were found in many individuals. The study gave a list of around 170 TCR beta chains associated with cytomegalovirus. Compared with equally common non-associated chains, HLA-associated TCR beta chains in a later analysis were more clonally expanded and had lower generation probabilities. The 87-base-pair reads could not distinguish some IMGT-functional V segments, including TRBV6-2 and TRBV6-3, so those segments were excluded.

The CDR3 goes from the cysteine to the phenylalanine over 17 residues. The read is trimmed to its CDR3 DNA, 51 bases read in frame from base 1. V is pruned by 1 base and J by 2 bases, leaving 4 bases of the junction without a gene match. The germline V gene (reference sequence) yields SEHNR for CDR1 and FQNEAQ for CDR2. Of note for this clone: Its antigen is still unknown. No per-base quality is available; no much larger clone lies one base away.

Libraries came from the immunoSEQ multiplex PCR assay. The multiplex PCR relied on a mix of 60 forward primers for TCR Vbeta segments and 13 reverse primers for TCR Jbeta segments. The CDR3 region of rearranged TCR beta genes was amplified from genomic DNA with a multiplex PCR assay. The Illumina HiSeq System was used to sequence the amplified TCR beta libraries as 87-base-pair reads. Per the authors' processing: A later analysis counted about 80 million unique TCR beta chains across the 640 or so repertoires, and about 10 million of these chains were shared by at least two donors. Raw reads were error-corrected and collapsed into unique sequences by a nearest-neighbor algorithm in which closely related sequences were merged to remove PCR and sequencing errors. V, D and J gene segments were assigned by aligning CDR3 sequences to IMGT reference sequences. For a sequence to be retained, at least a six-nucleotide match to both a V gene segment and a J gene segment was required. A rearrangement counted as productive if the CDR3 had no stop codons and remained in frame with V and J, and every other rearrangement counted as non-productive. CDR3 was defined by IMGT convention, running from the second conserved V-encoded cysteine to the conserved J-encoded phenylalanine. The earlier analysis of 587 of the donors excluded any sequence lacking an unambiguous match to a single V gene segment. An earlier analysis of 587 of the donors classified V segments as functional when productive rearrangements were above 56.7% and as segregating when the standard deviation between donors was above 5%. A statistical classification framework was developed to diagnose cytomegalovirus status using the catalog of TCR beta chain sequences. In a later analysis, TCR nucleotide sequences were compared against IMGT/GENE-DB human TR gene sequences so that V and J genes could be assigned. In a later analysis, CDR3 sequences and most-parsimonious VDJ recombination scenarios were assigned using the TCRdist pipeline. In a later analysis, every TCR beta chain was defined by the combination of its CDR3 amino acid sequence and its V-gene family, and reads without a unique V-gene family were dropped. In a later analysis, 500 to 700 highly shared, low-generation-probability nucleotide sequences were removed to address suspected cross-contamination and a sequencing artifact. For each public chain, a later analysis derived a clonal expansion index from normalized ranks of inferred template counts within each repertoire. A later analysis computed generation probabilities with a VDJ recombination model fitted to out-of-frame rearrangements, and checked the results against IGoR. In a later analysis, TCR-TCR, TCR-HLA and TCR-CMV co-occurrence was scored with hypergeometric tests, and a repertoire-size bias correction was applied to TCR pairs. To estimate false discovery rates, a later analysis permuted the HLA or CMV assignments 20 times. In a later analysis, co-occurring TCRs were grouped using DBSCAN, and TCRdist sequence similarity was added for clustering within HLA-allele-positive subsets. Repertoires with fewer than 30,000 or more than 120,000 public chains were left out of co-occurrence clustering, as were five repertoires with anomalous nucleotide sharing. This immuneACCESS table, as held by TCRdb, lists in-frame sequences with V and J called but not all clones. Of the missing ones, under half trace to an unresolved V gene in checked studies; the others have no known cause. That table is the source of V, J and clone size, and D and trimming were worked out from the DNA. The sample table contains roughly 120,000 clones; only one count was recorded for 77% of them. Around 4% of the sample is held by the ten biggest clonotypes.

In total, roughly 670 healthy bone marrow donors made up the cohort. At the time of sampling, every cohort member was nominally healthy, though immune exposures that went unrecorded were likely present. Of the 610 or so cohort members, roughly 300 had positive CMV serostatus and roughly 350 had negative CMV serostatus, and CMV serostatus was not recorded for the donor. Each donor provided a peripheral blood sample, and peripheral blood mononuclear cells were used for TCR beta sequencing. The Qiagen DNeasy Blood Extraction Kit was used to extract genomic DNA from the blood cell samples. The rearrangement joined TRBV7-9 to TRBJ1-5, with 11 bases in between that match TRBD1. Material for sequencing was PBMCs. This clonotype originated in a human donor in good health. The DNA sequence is TGTGCCAGCAGCTTAGAGGGACAGGGGGTCGGCAATCAGCCCCAGCATTTT. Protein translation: CASSLEGQGVGNQPQHF.